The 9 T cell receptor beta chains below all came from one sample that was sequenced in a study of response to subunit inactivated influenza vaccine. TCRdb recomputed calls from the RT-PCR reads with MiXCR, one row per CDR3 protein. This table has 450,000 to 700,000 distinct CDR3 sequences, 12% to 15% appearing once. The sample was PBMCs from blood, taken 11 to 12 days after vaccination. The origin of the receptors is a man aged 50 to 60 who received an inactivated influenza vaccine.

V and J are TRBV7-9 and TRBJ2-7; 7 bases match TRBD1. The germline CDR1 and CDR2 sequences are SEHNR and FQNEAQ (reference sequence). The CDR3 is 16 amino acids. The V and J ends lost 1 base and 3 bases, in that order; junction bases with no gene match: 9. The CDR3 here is CASSLVSGTVFYEQYF. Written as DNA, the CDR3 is TGTGCCAGCAGCTTAGTTTCCGGGACAGTATTCTACGAGCAGTACTTC.

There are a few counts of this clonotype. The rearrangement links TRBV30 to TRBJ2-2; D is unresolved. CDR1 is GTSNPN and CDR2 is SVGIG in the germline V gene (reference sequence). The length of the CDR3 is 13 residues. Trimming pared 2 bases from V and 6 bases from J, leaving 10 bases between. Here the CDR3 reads CAWSLSLPGELFF. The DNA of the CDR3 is TGTGCCTGGAGTTTGAGTCTCCCCGGGGAGCTGTTTTTT. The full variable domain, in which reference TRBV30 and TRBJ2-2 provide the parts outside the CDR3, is SQTIHQWPATLVQPVGSPLSLECTVEGTSNPNLYWYRQAAGRGLQLLFYSVGIGQISSEVPQNLSASRPQDRQFILSSKKLLLSDSGFYLCAWSLSLPGELFFGEGSRLTVL.

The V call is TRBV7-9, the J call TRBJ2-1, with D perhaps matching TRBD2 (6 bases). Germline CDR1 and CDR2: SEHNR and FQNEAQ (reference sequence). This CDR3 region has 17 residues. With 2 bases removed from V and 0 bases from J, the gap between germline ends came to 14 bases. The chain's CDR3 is CASSLLASASSYNEQFF. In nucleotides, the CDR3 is TGTGCCAGCAGCTTACTCGCTAGCGCTAGCTCCTACAATGAGCAGTTCTTC.

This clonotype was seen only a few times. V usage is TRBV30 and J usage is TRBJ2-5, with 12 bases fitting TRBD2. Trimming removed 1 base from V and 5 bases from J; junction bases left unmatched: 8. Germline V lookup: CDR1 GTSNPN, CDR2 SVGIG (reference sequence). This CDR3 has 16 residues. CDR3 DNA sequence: TGTGCCTGGAGTGCCCTGACTAGCGGGGGCGGGGAGACCCAGTACTTC. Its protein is CAWSALTSGGGETQYF.

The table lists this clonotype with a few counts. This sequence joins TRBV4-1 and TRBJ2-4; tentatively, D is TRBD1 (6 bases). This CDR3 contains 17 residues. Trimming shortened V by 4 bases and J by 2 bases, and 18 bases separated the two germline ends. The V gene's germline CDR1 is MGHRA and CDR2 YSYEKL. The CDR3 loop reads CASSRVTGQFPKNIQYF. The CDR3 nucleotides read TGCGCCAGCAGCCGGGTGACCGGACAGTTTCCCAAAAACATTCAGTACTTC.

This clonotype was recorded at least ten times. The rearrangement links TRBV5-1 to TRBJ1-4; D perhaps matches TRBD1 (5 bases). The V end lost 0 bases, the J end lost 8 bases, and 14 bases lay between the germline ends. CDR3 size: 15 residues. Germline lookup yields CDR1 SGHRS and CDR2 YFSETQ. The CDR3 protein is CASSLAGRREEKLFF. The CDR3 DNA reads TGCGCCAGCAGCTTGGCCGGGCGCAGGGAAGAAAAACTGTTTTTT.

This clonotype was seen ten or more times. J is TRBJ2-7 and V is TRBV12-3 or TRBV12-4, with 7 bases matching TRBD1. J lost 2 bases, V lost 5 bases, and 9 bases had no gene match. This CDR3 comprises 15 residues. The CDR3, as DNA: TGTGCCAGCAGTCTCTCCCCGACAGGGACCTACGAGCAGTACTTC. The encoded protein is CASSLSPTGTYEQYF.

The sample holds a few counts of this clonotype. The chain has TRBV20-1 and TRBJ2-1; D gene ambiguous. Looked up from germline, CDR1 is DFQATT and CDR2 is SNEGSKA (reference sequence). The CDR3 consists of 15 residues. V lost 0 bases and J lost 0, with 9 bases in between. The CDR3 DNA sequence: TGCAGTGCTAGAGATCGCGCGAGCTCCTACAATGAGCAGTTCTTC. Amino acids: CSARDRASSYNEQFF.

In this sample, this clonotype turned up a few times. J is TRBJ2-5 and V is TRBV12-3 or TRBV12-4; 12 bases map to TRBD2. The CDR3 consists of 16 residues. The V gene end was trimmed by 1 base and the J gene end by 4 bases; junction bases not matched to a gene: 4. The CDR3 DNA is TGTGCCAGCAGTTTAGGACTAGCGGGAGCAAGAGAGACCCAGTACTTC. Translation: CASSLGLAGARETQYF.